This T cell receptor (beta chain) was sequenced during a study of T-cell reconstitution after alpha-beta-depleted transplantation in children. During its preparation, the TCRbeta library received unique molecular identifiers. TCRdb reprocessed the PCR reads with MiXCR, giving one entry per CDR3 protein. The sample consists of 600,000 to 700,000 distinct CDR3 sequences, roughly 15% of them appearing once. The V and J ends lost 7 bases and 1 base respectively, with 14 bases between them. The CDR3 covers 15 residues. CDR1 MNHNS and CDR2 SASEGT come from the germline V gene. Sequencing was performed on PBMCs from the stem cell graft donor, taken from the stem cell graft. This TCR derives from a human donor who donated a stem cell graft to a child with acute myeloid leukemia. The chain links TRBV6-1 to TRBJ1-5; no definite D call. The CDR3 sequence is CASTWSRMSNQPQHF. CDR3 nucleotide sequence: TGTGCCAGCACCTGGTCGAGAATGAGCAATCAGCCCCAGCATTTT.